The rows below give T cell receptor beta chains drawn from one sample of a study of blood T cell repertoires in COVID-19. The protocol was immunoSEQ multiplex PCR, while the TCRdb copy is restricted to in-frame clones and leaves out a portion. Of fewer than 150,000 clones listed, more than 80% were seen once; the top ten hold about 8.1%. The sequencing input was peripheral blood. The receptors were sampled from a woman aged 40 to 50 with acute or convalescent COVID-19. CDR3s include the opening cysteine and the closing phenylalanine or tryptophan. The D gene is left open where the match is weak. Only some rows state a clone size, as once, few, many or a class for expanded clones.

NA	NA	TRBV7-9	TRBJ1-1	TGTGCCAGCAGCTTAGTCTGGAACACTGAAGCTTTCTTT	CASSLVWNTEAFF
NA	few	TRBV30	TRBJ2-1	TGTGCCTGGAGTCCCTGGCAGAATGAGCAGTTCTTC	CAWSPWQNEQFF
NA	NA	TRBV9	TRBJ2-1	TGTGCCAGCAGCCCCCGCGAGATTCTTACCTACAATGAGCAGTTCTTC	CASSPREILTYNEQFF
NA	NA	TRBV7-8	TRBJ2-6	TGTGCCAGCAGCTCATCTCCGGGACTCTTCTCTGGGGCCAACGTCCTGACTTTC	CASSSSPGLFSGANVLTF
TRBD2	NA	TRBV7-9	TRBJ2-1	TGTGCCAGCAGCCTCCCGGCTAGCGGGGTATACAATGAGCAGTTCTTC	CASSLPASGVYNEQFF
TRBD1	NA	TRBV2	TRBJ2-1	TGTGCCAGCAGGACAGGGAGCAATGAGCAGTTCTTC	CASRTGSNEQFF
NA	NA	TRBV7-9	TRBJ1-3	TGTGCCAGCACGGGCAGCTCTGGAAACACCATATATTTT	CASTGSSGNTIYF
NA	NA	TRBV7-2	TRBJ2-7	TGTGCCAGCAGCTCAACCCCTGGCGGTTACGAGCAGTACTTC	CASSSTPGGYEQYF
TRBD2	once	TRBV19	TRBJ2-3	TGTGCCAGTAGTATTCGCGGGGGACTCACAGATACGCAGTATTTT	CASSIRGGLTDTQYF
NA	NA	TRBV7-2	TRBJ1-2	TGTGCCAGCAGCTCTTACAGGGTAACCTCCGACTATGGCTACACCTTC	CASSSYRVTSDYGYTF
NA	NA	TRBV19	TRBJ1-1	TGTGCCAGTCGACCCAGGGGGAACACTGAAGCTTTCTTT	CASRPRGNTEAFF
NA	NA	TRBV7-9	TRBJ1-6	TGTGCCAGCAGCTCCCAGGGAACCTCTTATTCACCCCTCCACTTT	CASSSQGTSYSPLHF
NA	NA	TRBV4-3	TRBJ1-1	TGCGCCAGCAGCCCGAATCTAGGGGGGGACACTGAAGCTTTCTTT	CASSPNLGGDTEAFF
NA	NA	TRBV6-2/TRBV6-3	TRBJ1-3	TGTGCCAGCAGTTACGGAACAGGGCGCTCTGGAAACACCATATATTTT	CASSYGTGRSGNTIYF
NA	NA	TRBV9	TRBJ1-5	TGTGCCAGCAGCGTTGAGGGTAATAGCAATCAGCCCCAGCATTTT	CASSVEGNSNQPQHF
TRBD1	NA	TRBV18	TRBJ2-1	TGTGCCAGCTCACGCTCCGGGACAGAAGAGCAGTTCTTC	CASSRSGTEEQFF
NA	NA	TRBV3-1/TRBV3-2	TRBJ2-2	TGTGCCAGCAGCCAAGCCCATTTGTTCGGGGAGACCGGGGAGCTGTTTTTT	CASSQAHLFGETGELFF
NA	NA	TRBV5-1	TRBJ2-3	TGCGCCAGCAGCCCCGGACAGATCACAGATACGCAGTATTTT	CASSPGQITDTQYF
NA	few	TRBV19	TRBJ1-2	TGTGCCAGTAGTACCAAATTTTTCAGGGGTTCTCCGTATGGCTACACCTTC	CASSTKFFRGSPYGYTF
NA	NA	TRBV7-9	TRBJ1-4	TGTGCCAGCAGCCGAGGGACAAATGAAAAACTGTTTTTT	CASSRGTNEKLFF
NA	NA	TRBV11-2	TRBJ1-3	TGTGCCAGCAGCTTAGGACGGGGCTCTGGAAACACCATATATTTT	CASSLGRGSGNTIYF
NA	NA	TRBV7-9	TRBJ1-2	TGTGCCAGCAGCTTCGGGGGGCAGGGTGTGGGCTACACCTTC	CASSFGGQGVGYTF
NA	few	TRBV5-4	TRBJ2-7	TGTGCCAGCAGCTTGGCGGGGGGCAAAGACGAGCAGTACTTC	CASSLAGGKDEQYF